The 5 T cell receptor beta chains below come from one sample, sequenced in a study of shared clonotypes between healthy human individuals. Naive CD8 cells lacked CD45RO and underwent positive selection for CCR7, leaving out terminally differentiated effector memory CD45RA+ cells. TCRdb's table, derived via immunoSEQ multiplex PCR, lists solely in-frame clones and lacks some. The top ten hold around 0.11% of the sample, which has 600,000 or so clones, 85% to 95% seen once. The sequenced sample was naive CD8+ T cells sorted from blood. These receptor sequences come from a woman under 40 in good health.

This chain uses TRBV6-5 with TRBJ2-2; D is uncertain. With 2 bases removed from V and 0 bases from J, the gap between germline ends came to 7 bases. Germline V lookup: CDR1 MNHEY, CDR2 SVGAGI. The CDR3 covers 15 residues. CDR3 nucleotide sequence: TGTGCCAGCAGTTACGTAGGTGCGAACACCGGGGAGCTGTTTTTT. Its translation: CASSYVGANTGELFF.

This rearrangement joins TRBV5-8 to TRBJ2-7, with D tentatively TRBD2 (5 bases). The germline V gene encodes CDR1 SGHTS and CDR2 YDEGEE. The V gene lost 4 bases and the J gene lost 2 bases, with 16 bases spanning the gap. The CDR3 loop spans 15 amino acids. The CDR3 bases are TGTGCCAGCAGCCCCCGCGTTGGACTGGCCTACGAGCAGTACTTC. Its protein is CASSPRVGLAYEQYF.

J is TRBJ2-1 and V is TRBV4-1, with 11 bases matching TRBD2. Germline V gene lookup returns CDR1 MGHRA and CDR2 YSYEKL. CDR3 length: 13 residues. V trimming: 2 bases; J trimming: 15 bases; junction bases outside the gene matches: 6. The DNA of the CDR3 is TGCGCCAGCAGCCAACGTAGCGGGAGGGATGCGTTCTTC. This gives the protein CASSQRSGRDAFF.

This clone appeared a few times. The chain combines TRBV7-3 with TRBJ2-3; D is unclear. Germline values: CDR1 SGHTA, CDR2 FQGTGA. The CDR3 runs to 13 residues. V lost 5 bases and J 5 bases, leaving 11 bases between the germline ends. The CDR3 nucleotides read TGTGCCAGCAGCCCTTCTGAGAAAGATACGCAGTATTTT. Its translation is CASSPSEKDTQYF. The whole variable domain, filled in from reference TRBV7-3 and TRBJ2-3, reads GAGVSQTPSNKVTEKGKYVELRCDPISGHTALYWYRQSLGQGPEFLIYFQGTGAADDSGLPNDRFFAVRPEGSVSTLKIQRTERGDSAVYLCASSPSEKDTQYFGPGTRLTVL.

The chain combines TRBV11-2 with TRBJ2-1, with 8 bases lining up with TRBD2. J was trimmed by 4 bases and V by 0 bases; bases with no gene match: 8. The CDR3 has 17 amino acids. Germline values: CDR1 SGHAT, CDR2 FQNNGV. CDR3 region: CASSLETGTRWYNEQFF. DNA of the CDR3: TGTGCCAGCAGCTTAGAGACCGGGACTAGGTGGTACAATGAGCAGTTCTTC.